This TCR beta chain was identified during a study of blood T cell repertoires in COVID-19. About the study: Samples came from the United States, Italy and Spain, spanning acute and convalescent COVID-19. Sample material is recorded as cDNA or gDNA derived from T cells, B-cell-depleted T cells, or PBMCs.

In the source study's methods: Amplification with reference gene primers provided the estimates of nucleated cell counts. The assay was immunoSEQ multiplex PCR, and TCRdb's table has in-frame clones only and misses some. Clonal size and the V and J genes are those of that table, whereas D and trimming came from the DNA. The table shows over 200,000 clones, with about 85% occurring only once. Trimming cost V 4 bases and J 8 bases; bases outside gene matches: 7. The CDR3 extends over 13 amino acids. Germline-derived CDR1 and CDR2 are SGHRS and YFSETQ. The sequence derives from an elderly woman with active or convalescent COVID-19. The genes are TRBV5-1 and TRBJ1-2; TRBD1 matches 8 bases. Sequenced sample: peripheral blood. CDR3 bases: TGCGCCAGCAGCCCTCGGACAGGGCAAGGCTACACCTTC. Its protein is CASSPRTGQGYTF.